Listed below are T cell receptor beta chains from one sample, sequenced in a study of cytomegalovirus exposure and HLA in healthy donors. Profiling relied on immunoSEQ multiplex PCR, and the TCRdb table lists in-frame clones only, not all of them. The table records 100,000 or so clones, 81% of them present only once. Sequences were obtained from PBMCs. The receptors originated from a human donor in good health. The CDR3 runs from the conserved cysteine through the conserved F or W. The order of the fields is J gene, D gene, V gene, CDR3 length, clone size, CDR3 protein. A D gene is named only where the DNA matches it firmly. For some rows the clone size is stated as once, few or many, or as a class when expanded; others skip it.

J: TRBJ2-7
D: -
V: TRBV11-1
length: 12
size: -
CDR3: CASSFYTGEQYF

J: TRBJ1-4
D: TRBD1
V: TRBV6-5
length: 14
size: -
CDR3: CASSYQGTDEKLFF

J: TRBJ1-5
D: -
V: TRBV5-5
length: 15
size: few
CDR3: CASSLGGTGNQPQHF

J: TRBJ2-7
D: -
V: TRBV21-1
length: 15
size: -
CDR3: CASSKGGRATYEQYF

J: TRBJ2-3
D: -
V: TRBV18
length: 12
size: -
CDR3: CASSTTADTQYF

J: TRBJ2-4
D: TRBD2
V: TRBV7-2
length: 16
size: -
CDR3: CASSPSLAGGAGIQYF

J: TRBJ2-5
D: TRBD2
V: TRBV7-2
length: 19
size: -
CDR3: CASSLAPGLAGGPRETQYF

J: TRBJ2-3
D: TRBD2
V: TRBV11-2
length: 15
size: -
CDR3: CASSSIGTGGDTQYF

J: TRBJ1-2
D: TRBD1
V: TRBV5-7
length: 19
size: -
CDR3: CASSSLWAVGPGDSYGYTF

J: TRBJ1-4
D: -
V: TRBV7-9
length: 16
size: few
CDR3: CASSLVGLTTNEKLFF

J: TRBJ2-7
D: -
V: TRBV9
length: 15
size: -
CDR3: CASGKGGTGSYEQYF

J: TRBJ2-2
D: -
V: TRBV5-4
length: 15
size: -
CDR3: CASSLALANTGELFF

J: TRBJ2-5
D: TRBD2
V: TRBV19
length: 15
size: -
CDR3: CASSSGTSGQETQYF

J: TRBJ2-1
D: -
V: TRBV7-6
length: 11
size: -
CDR3: CASSPLFEQFF

J: TRBJ2-5
D: -
V: TRBV14
length: 15
size: -
CDR3: CASSQLPGTQETQYF

J: TRBJ2-2
D: TRBD2
V: TRBV11-2
length: 18
size: -
CDR3: CASSPGLVGPRGTGELFF

J: TRBJ1-3
D: -
V: TRBV7-2
length: 14
size: -
CDR3: CASSQAGSGNTIYF

J: TRBJ2-3
D: -
V: TRBV4-1
length: 13
size: -
CDR3: CASSQGVADTQYF

J: TRBJ2-2
D: TRBD2
V: TRBV27
length: 14
size: -
CDR3: CASSFTSGHGELFF

J: TRBJ2-7
D: -
V: TRBV5-6
length: 14
size: -
CDR3: CASSLGTGYYEQYF

J: TRBJ2-5
D: -
V: TRBV19
length: 14
size: once
CDR3: CASRPEARGETQYF

J: TRBJ2-2
D: TRBD2
V: TRBV6-1
length: 15
size: -
CDR3: CASSELAGGTGELFF

J: TRBJ2-7
D: -
V: TRBV6-6
length: 14
size: -
CDR3: CASSYGGGGYEQYF

J: TRBJ2-7
D: TRBD1
V: TRBV2
length: 13
size: -
CDR3: CASGDRSSYEQYF

J: TRBJ1-5
D: TRBD1
V: TRBV28
length: 15
size: -
CDR3: CASSFGTGRQQPQHF

J: TRBJ2-1
D: TRBD2
V: TRBV5-1
length: 15
size: -
CDR3: CASSTGLAGANEQFF

J: TRBJ2-1
D: -
V: TRBV14
length: 13
size: -
CDR3: CASSQVRGNEQFF

J: TRBJ2-3
D: -
V: TRBV4-1
length: 15
size: once
CDR3: CASSQEGPSTDTQYF

J: TRBJ2-3
D: -
V: TRBV5-6
length: 16
size: -
CDR3: CASSLIGWRAPDTQYF

J: TRBJ2-7
D: TRBD1
V: TRBV19
length: 14
size: -
CDR3: CASSRQGVAYEQYF

J: TRBJ2-1
D: TRBD2
V: TRBV25-1
length: 14
size: once
CDR3: CASSFTSGGNEQFF

J: TRBJ2-3
D: TRBD1
V: TRBV6-5
length: 15
size: -
CDR3: CASSYSGQGTDTQYF

J: TRBJ2-1
D: -
V: TRBV7-6
length: 14
size: once
CDR3: CASSRTRWGGEQFF

J: TRBJ1-4
D: -
V: TRBV2
length: 16
size: -
CDR3: CASRRSSGLSSEKLFF

J: TRBJ1-2
D: -
V: TRBV2
length: 14
size: -
CDR3: CASRADSHAYGYTF

J: TRBJ1-2
D: TRBD1
V: TRBV7-3
length: 16
size: -
CDR3: CASSSHPGQGKGGYTF

J: TRBJ1-2
D: -
V: TRBV11-2
length: 13
size: -
CDR3: CASSFPAGRGYTF

J: TRBJ2-7
D: -
V: TRBV29-1
length: 11
size: -
CDR3: CSALQSYEQYF

J: TRBJ2-7
D: TRBD1
V: TRBV6-5
length: 15
size: -
CDR3: CASSPHPGTGYEQYF

J: TRBJ2-3
D: TRBD1
V: TRBV11-3
length: 15
size: -
CDR3: CASSLAGGTGDTQYF